This T cell receptor (beta chain) was sequenced in a study of blood T cell repertoires in COVID-19. The Seattle patients, enrolled during active infection, were followed longitudinally. The CDR3 has 15 residues. Trimming shortened V by 6 bases and J by 2 bases, and 16 bases separated the two germline ends. The germline CDR1 and CDR2 sequences are MNHEY and SVGAGI. Study processing details: For nucleated cells, counts were estimated from reference gene primer amplification. Here immunoSEQ multiplex PCR was the method, and the copy in TCRdb shows in-frame clones only, minus some. That table furnishes V, J and clone size, whereas the DNA furnished D and trimming. The sample shows more than 150,000 clones, 80% to 90% of them seen only once.

Material: peripheral blood. The sequence was obtained from a woman aged 70 to 79 with COVID-19, enrolled during active disease. The chain links TRBV6-5 to TRBJ1-2; D is ambiguous. In DNA form, the CDR3 reads TGTGCCAGCAGACCTCCGGGATTGGGCAACTATGGCTACACCTTC. Encoded protein: CASRPPGLGNYGYTF.